This entry lists 6 T cell receptor beta chains sequenced from one sample in a study of CD8+CD57+ T cells in acquired aplastic anemia. Genomic DNA acted as the template from which TCR beta VDJ combination and CDR3 sequence profiling were carried out. TCRdb fed the reads into MiXCR, producing one record per CDR3 protein. The table includes roughly 58,000 distinct CDR3 sequences, under 55% detected once. Sequencing input: sorted CD4+, CD8+, or CD8+CD57+ T cells (not recorded which) from PBMCs. Receptors originate from a human donor in good health, serving as a control.

The chain uses TRBV30 and TRBJ2-2, with 7 positions matching TRBD1. After removal of 1 base from V and 3 bases from J, the junction contained 5 bases not matched to a gene. Germline CDR1 reads GTSNPN; CDR2 reads SVGIG (reference sequence). The length of the CDR3 is 15 residues. CDR3 sequence (DNA): TGTGCCTGGAGTGGACGACAGGGCTACACCGGGGAGCTGTTTTTT. The encoded protein is CAWSGRQGYTGELFF.

The rearrangement links TRBV2 to TRBJ2-7; D is ambiguous. This CDR3 is built from 12 residues. Trimming pared 1 base from V and 12 bases from J, leaving 13 bases between. Germline V CDR1 and CDR2: SNHLY, FYNNEI. The CDR3 DNA follows: TGTGCCAGCAGTGAAGGTGGCAGGCAGCCGTACTTC. Translated, it gives CASSEGGRQPYF.

Only one count was recorded for this clonotype. The V gene is TRBV24-1, the J gene TRBJ2-3, with a tentative D call TRBD1 (5 bases). Germline V gene lookup returns CDR1 KGHDR and CDR2 SFDVKD. Trimming removed 10 bases from V and 4 bases from J, with 11 bases in between. This CDR3 is 12 amino acids long. CDR3 nucleotides: TGTGCCACACAGGATCGTCCAGATACGCAGTATTTT. Translated, it gives CATQDRPDTQYF.

This clonotype was observed at least ten times. The chain links TRBV20-1 to TRBJ2-3, with 11 positions matching TRBD2. Germline V lookup: CDR1 DFQATT, CDR2 SNEGSKA (reference sequence). The CDR3 length is 15 residues. With 2 bases clipped from V and 6 bases from J, the junction kept 7 bases outside the gene matches. CDR3 residues: CSARSASGRIDTQYF. The CDR3 DNA reads as TGCAGTGCTAGATCAGCTAGCGGGAGGATTGATACGCAGTATTTT.

The rearrangement links TRBV4-1 to TRBJ1-3; 10 bases line up with TRBD1. The J segment lost 4 bases and the V segment lost 4 bases, leaving 10 bases of the junction unmatched. The CDR3 contains 17 residues. The V gene's germline CDR1 is MGHRA and CDR2 YSYEKL. Written as DNA, the CDR3 is TGCGCCAGCAGCCGCACCGCGGGGACAGGGGTCGGAAACACCATATATTTT. Amino acids: CASSRTAGTGVGNTIYF.

The V call is TRBV10-3, the J call TRBJ2-7; no definite D call. Germline V gives CDR1 ENHRY, CDR2 SYGVKD. This CDR3 region has 12 residues. V dropped 2 bases and J dropped 2 bases, with 4 bases sitting between them. CDR3 amino acids: CAISEAAYEQYF. CDR3 sequence (DNA): TGTGCCATCAGTGAGGCAGCCTACGAGCAGTACTTC.